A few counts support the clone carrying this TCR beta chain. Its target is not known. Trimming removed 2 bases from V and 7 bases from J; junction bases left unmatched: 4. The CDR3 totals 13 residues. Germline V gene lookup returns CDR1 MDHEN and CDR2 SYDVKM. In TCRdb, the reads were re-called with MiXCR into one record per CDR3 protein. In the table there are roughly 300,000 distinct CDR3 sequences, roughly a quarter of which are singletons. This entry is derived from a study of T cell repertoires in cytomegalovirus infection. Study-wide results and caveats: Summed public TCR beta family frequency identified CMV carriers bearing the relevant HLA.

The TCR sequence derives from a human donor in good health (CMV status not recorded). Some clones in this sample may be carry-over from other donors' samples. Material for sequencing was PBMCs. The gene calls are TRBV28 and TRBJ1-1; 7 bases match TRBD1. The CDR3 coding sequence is TGTGCCAGCAGTTTAAGGGGGCGAGGTGAAGCTTTCTTT. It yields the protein CASSLRGRGEAFF. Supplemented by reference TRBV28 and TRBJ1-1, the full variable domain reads DVKVTQSSRYLVKRTGEKVFLECVQDMDHENMFWYRQDPGLGLRLIYFSYDVKMKEKGDIPEGYSVSREKKERFSLILESASTNQTSMYLCASSLRGRGEAFFGQGTRLTVV.